This T cell receptor beta chain was sequenced in a study of OX40 agonist ivuxolimab in advanced cancers. About the study: Patients were infused with ivuxolimab every 2 weeks at 0.01 to 10 mg/kg. Eligibility rules accepted prior anti-PD-1, anti-PD-L1 or anti-CTLA-4 therapy, and 40% to 50% had some. Study results and limitations: Within 6 weeks, CD4+ and CD8+ blood T cells expanded clonally at 0.1 to 3.0 mg/kg. Averaged across samples, CD8+ T cells carried more expanded clones than CD4+ did.

Germline CDR1 and CDR2: LNHDA and SQIVND (reference sequence). The CDR3 has 14 amino acids. Trimming shortened V by 3 bases and J by 8 bases, and 14 bases separated the two germline ends. The table came from immunoSEQ multiplex PCR; TCRdb's copy has only in-frame clones and leaves some out. The sample includes 35,000 to 40,000 clones, roughly 91% of them seen just once. About this clone itself: Its antigen is unknown.

The clonotype was recovered from an adult with an advanced solid tumor such as melanoma, head and neck, liver or kidney cancer. The starting material was CD4+ or CD8+ T cells sorted from blood, obtained in a trial of the OX40 agonist ivuxolimab. V usage is TRBV19 and J usage is TRBJ2-1; tentatively, D is TRBD1 or TRBD2 (5 bases each). In DNA form, the CDR3 reads TGTGCCAGTAGTATGTCAGGGAGAATGGATGAGCAGTTCTTC. This codes for CASSMSGRMDEQFF.